This T cell receptor beta chain was recorded in a study of blood T cells in healthy people across ages. For the second PCR, which ran for about 6 to 11 cycles, a sample-barcoded 5' primer and a J-beta primer mix were used. TCRdb used MiXCR to reprocess the 5' RACE reads, holding one entry per CDR3 protein. Among approximately 850,000 distinct CDR3 sequences listed, nearly 60% were seen once. CDR3 size: 16 residues. With V trimmed by 0 bases and J by 3 bases, 10 bases remained unmatched. CDR1 is DFQATT, CDR2 SNEGSKA, per germline (reference sequence). The sequenced sample consisted of blood. This rearrangement joins TRBV20-1 to TRBJ1-2, with 7 nucleotides matching TRBD1. The sequence came from a man aged 30 to 39 in good health. CDR3 coding DNA: TGCAGTGCTAGAGATACGGCAGGGGGAAATTACTATGGCTACACCTTC. As protein: CSARDTAGGNYYGYTF.